The rows below give T cell receptor beta chains drawn from one sample of a study of T-cell reconstitution after alpha-beta-depleted transplantation in children. MiXCR, run by TCRdb on the PCR reads, gives a single entry per CDR3 protein. This sample yields 240,000 or so distinct CDR3 sequences, of which 9.5% to 15% are seen a single time; about 2.6% belongs to the top ten. This sample comprised PBMCs from the stem cell graft donor, obtained from the stem cell graft. These TCRs come from a human donor who donated a stem cell graft to a child with acute lymphoblastic leukemia. Both conserved end residues are part of each CDR3. D genes are given only for firm matches. The size of a clone is reported for some rows only, either as once, few or many, or as a class for expanded clones.

J | size | V | D | CDR3 | DNA
TRBJ2-5 | many | TRBV20-1 | TRBD2 | CSAEIAGGPETQYF | TGCAGTGCTGAGATAGCGGGAGGGCCTGAGACCCAGTACTTC
TRBJ2-7 | many | TRBV6-5 | TRBD1 | CASSYSAQGQEAYEQYF | TGTGCCAGCAGTTACTCCGCCCAGGGACAGGAAGCCTACGAGCAGTACTTC
TRBJ2-1 | many | TRBV7-2 | . | CASSLQDAAEQFF | TGTGCCAGCAGCTTACAGGACGCCGCCGAGCAGTTCTTC
TRBJ2-7 | many | TRBV7-9 | TRBD1 | CASRLTGEAYEQYF | TGTGCCAGCCGCCTGACAGGGGAAGCCTACGAGCAGTACTTC
TRBJ1-1 | many | TRBV3-1 | TRBD1 | CASSRQGFEAFF | TGTGCCAGCAGCCGACAGGGGTTTGAAGCTTTCTTT
TRBJ2-3 | many | TRBV28 | . | CASSLFFADSSTDTQYF | TGTGCCAGCAGTTTATTCTTCGCGGATTCTAGCACAGATACGCAGTATTTT
TRBJ2-7 | many | TRBV11-2 | . | CASSLEDPGLIGHEQYF | TGTGCCAGCAGCTTAGAGGATCCTGGGCTAATTGGGCACGAGCAGTACTTC
TRBJ2-7 | many | TRBV28 | . | CASGLGSEGEQYF | TGTGCCAGCGGTTTAGGATCCGAGGGCGAGCAGTACTTC
TRBJ2-7 | few | TRBV4-3 | . | CASSQAGGGNTYEQYF | TGCGCCAGCAGCCAAGCAGGAGGGGGCAACACCTACGAGCAGTACTTC
TRBJ2-5 | many | TRBV7-9 | . | CASSIPGGGGETQYF | TGTGCCAGCAGCATTCCCGGGGGTGGAGGAGAGACCCAGTACTTC
TRBJ2-7 | once | TRBV28 | . | CASSQRRMGPLEQYF | TGTGCCAGCAGTCAAAGGCGGATGGGACCTTTGGAGCAGTACTTC
TRBJ2-3 | many | TRBV29-1 | . | CSVELPWGADTQYF | TGCAGCGTTGAGCTCCCCTGGGGAGCAGATACGCAGTATTTT
TRBJ1-4 | many | TRBV29-1 | . | CSTRDQREKLFF | TGCAGCACCCGGGACCAGAGGGAAAAACTGTTTTTT
TRBJ1-5 | few | TRBV18 | TRBD1 | CASSPGGTGGDSSNQPQHF | TGTGCCAGCTCACCCGGCGGGACAGGGGGCGATAGTAGCAATCAGCCCCAGCATTTT
TRBJ1-2 | many | TRBV27 | TRBD1 | CASSFSPPRTGNYGYTF | TGTGCCAGCAGTTTCTCTCCCCCTCGGACAGGGAACTATGGCTACACCTTC
TRBJ2-7 | many | TRBV18 | . | CASSLQGFPYEQYF | TGTGCCAGCTCACTCCAGGGATTTCCATACGAGCAGTACTTC
TRBJ1-1 | many | TRBV20-1 | . | CSARDRRQPPNTEAFF | TGCAGTGCTAGAGATCGGCGACAGCCTCCAAACACTGAAGCTTTCTTT
TRBJ1-4 | many | TRBV7-2 | . | CASSFVSGRGEKLFF | TGTGCCAGCAGCTTCGTGTCAGGGAGGGGTGAAAAACTGTTTTTT
TRBJ2-7 | . | TRBV13 | TRBD2 | CAMGPGLAAYEQYF | TGTGCCATGGGCCCGGGACTAGCAGCCTACGAGCAGTACTTC
TRBJ2-6 | . | TRBV9 | . | CASSVGSGPSGANGLTF | TGTGCCAGCAGCGTAGGTTCCGGTCCCTCTGGGGCCAACGGCCTGACTTTC
TRBJ2-3 | . | TRBV30 | . | CAWVGTDTQYF | TGTGCCTGGGTGGGGACAGATACGCAGTATTTT
TRBJ2-4 | many | TRBV7-9 | . | CASSSLGGKDIQYF | TGTGCCAGCAGCTCCCTAGGTGGGAAAGACATTCAGTACTTC
TRBJ2-5 | many | TRBV29-1 | . | CSVDFGGSRETQYF | TGCAGCGTTGACTTCGGGGGTAGTCGAGAGACCCAGTACTTC